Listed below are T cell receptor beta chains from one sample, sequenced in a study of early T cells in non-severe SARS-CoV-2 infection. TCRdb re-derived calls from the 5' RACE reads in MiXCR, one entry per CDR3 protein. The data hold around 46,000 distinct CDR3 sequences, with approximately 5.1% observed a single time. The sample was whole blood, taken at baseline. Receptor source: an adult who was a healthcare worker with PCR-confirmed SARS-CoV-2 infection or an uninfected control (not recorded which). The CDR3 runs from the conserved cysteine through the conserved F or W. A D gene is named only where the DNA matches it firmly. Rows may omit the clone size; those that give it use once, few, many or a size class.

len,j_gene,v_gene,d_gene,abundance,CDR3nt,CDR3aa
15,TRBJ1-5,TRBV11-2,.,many,TGTGCCAGCAGCTTAGAAGGGAGTAGCAATCAGCCCCAGCATTTT,CASSLEGSSNQPQHF
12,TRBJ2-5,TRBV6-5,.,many,TGTGCCAGCACCCGGGACCAAGAGACCCAGTACTTC,CASTRDQETQYF
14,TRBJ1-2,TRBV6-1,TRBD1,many,TGTGCCAGCAGGAGTCGACAGGGGATCCGTGGCTACACCTTC,CASRSRQGIRGYTF
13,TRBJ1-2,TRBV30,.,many,TGTGCCTGGAAAATCCCGCTGCTCGATGGCTACACCTTC,CAWKIPLLDGYTF
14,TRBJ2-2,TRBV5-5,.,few,TGTGCCAGCAGCGGGGACCTAATGACCGGGGAGCTGTTTTTT,CASSGDLMTGELFF
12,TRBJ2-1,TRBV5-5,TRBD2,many,TGTGCCAGCGGACTAGCGGTAAATGAGCAGTTCTTC,CASGLAVNEQFF
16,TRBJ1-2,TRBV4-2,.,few,TGTGCCAGCAGCCAAAAACAGACGGACTCCCCCTATGGCTACACCTTC,CASSQKQTDSPYGYTF
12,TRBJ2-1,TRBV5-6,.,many,TGTGCCAGCAGCTTGTCCGCCGATGAGCAGTTCTTC,CASSLSADEQFF
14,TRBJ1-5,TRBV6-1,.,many,TGTGCCAGCAGTCTTTGGACAGAAAATCAGCCCCAGCATTTT,CASSLWTENQPQHF
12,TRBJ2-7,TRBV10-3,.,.,TGTGCCATCAGTCTTAGCTCCTACGAGCAGTACTTC,CAISLSSYEQYF
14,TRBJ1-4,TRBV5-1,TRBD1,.,TGCGCCAGCAGCTCTACAGGGGAAAATGAAAAACTGTTTTTT,CASSSTGENEKLFF
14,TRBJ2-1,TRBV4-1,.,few,TGCGCCAGCAGCCAACCCGGGTCTAGACCCGAGCAGTTCTTC,CASSQPGSRPEQFF
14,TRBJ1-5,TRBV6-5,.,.,TGTGCCAGCAGTATCGAGAGAAGCAATCAGCCCCAGCATTTT,CASSIERSNQPQHF
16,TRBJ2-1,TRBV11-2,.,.,TGTGCCAGCAGCTTAGGACCGGCTAGCGAGTACAATGAGCAGTTCTTC,CASSLGPASEYNEQFF
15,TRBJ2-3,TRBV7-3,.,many,TGTGCCAGCAGCCACGGAGGGGGGGCCAGGGATACGCAGTATTTT,CASSHGGGARDTQYF
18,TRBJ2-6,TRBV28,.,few,TGTGCCAGCAGTTTTAATAGGGGCGTCCCGTCTGGGGCCAACGTCCTGACTTTC,CASSFNRGVPSGANVLTF
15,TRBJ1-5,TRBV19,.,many,TGTGCCAGTAGTACGCACAGGGAGGCAGATCAGCCCCAGCATTTT,CASSTHREADQPQHF
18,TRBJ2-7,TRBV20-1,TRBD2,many,TGCAGTGCTAGGGAGAGGCTAGCGGGAGTGTCGAAAGTCTACGAGCAGTACTTC,CSARERLAGVSKVYEQYF
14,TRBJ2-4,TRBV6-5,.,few,TGTGCCAGCAGTTACCAGGGGTCCAAAAACATTCAGTACTTC,CASSYQGSKNIQYF
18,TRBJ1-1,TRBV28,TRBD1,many,TGTGCCAGCAGTCCGTACCCAAATTTGACAGGGAAGACAACTGAAGCTTTCTTT,CASSPYPNLTGKTTEAFF
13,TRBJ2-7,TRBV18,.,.,TGTGCCAGCTCACCGGTCGACGTCTACGAGCAGTACTTC,CASSPVDVYEQYF
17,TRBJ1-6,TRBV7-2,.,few,TGTGCCAGCAGCCCTCGCCCCCTAAGCTCCTATAATTCACCCCTCCACTTT,CASSPRPLSSYNSPLHF